This TCR beta chain was recovered during a study of blood T cell repertoires in COVID-19. Study at large: The cDNA or gDNA used as material had been derived from T cells, B-cell-depleted T cells, or PBMCs.

In the authors' workflow: Scientists estimated how many nucleated cells there were by amplifying reference gene primers. Produced via immunoSEQ multiplex PCR; TCRdb's table is partial and in-frame only. V, J and clone size are those of that table, while D and trimming were read from the DNA. The sample shows 250,000 to 350,000 clones, about 80% of them seen only once. Sequenced material: peripheral blood. The sequence derives from a person aged 70 to 85 with COVID-19, enrolled during active disease.

CDR3 amino acids: CASSLRRGDTQYF. DNA for the CDR3: TGTGCCAGCAGCTTACGTCGAGGGGATACGCAGTATTTT. The chain links TRBV7-9 to TRBJ2-3, with D possibly TRBD2 on 5 matching bases. Germline CDR1 reads SEHNR; CDR2 reads FQNEAQ (reference sequence). V lost 2 bases, J lost 6 bases, and 9 bases lay in between. The CDR3 spans 13 residues.